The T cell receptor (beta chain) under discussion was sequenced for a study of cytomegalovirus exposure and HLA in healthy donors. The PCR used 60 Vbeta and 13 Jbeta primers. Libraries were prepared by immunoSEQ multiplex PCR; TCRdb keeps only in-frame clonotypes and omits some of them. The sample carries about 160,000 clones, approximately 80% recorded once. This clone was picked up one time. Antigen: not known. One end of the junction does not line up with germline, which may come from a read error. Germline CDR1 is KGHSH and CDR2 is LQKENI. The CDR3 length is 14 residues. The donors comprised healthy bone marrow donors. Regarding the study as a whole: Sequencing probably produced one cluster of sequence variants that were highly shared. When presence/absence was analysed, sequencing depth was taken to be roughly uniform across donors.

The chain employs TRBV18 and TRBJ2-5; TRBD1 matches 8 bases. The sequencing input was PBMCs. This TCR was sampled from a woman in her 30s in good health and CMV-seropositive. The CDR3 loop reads CASSPGGEPRGLHF. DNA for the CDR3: TGTGCCAGCTCACCAGGAGGGGAGCCCAGGGGGCTCCACTTC.